The 21 T cell receptor beta chains below were found in one sample sequenced in a study of blood T cell repertoires in COVID-19. Here immunoSEQ multiplex PCR was the method, and the copy in TCRdb shows in-frame clones only, minus some. The table records a few hundred thousand clones, approximately 91% of them present only once. Input material: peripheral blood. Every receptor here comes from a person between 18 and 30 years old with COVID-19, enrolled during active disease.

This chain joins TRBV11-2 and TRBJ1-1, with TRBD1 matching over 8 bases. CDR1 SGHAT and CDR2 FQNNGV come from the germline V gene. The J segment lost 6 bases and the V segment lost 5 bases, leaving 11 bases of the junction unmatched. This CDR3 is 15 amino acids long. CDR3 sequence: CASSPWQGDRSEAFF. As DNA, the CDR3 is TGTGCCAGCAGCCCATGGCAAGGGGACAGGTCTGAAGCTTTCTTT.

Written as DNA, the CDR3 is TGTGCCAGCAGTTACTCGCGCCAGGGGGCGACTTGGGGCAATCAGCCCCAGCATTTT. It codes for CASSYSRQGATWGNQPQHF. This chain links TRBV6-2 or TRBV6-3 with TRBJ1-5; 8 nucleotides align to TRBD1. This CDR3 is 19 amino acids long. V was pared by 0 bases and J by 2 bases, with 12 bases of the junction left unmatched. From germline, CDR1 is MNHEY and CDR2 SVGEGT.

The V and J genes are TRBV5-1 and TRBJ2-3; 9 positions agree with TRBD2. Germline V lookup: CDR1 SGHRS, CDR2 YFSETQ. The CDR3 has 17 residues. The V and J ends lost 0 bases and 3 bases, in that order; junction bases with no gene match: 8. CDR3: CASSLVAGGPITDTQYF. CDR3 bases: TGCGCCAGCAGCTTGGTTGCGGGAGGGCCTATAACAGATACGCAGTATTTT.

CDR3 nucleotides: TGTGCCAGCAGCTTGGCCGGGACTAGCGGACTTAGCTCCTACAATGAGCAGTTCTTC. It specifies CASSLAGTSGLSSYNEQFF. The rearrangement links TRBV5-4 to TRBJ2-1, with 11 positions matching TRBD2. J was trimmed by 0 bases and V by 0 bases; bases with no gene match: 8. The CDR3 contains 19 residues. CDR1 and CDR2 from the germline V gene are SGHNT and YYREEE (reference sequence).

Note on this clone: The sample contains more than one DNA sequence encoding this CDR3. Written as DNA, the CDR3 is TGTGCCAGCAGCTTGACAGGGAGCTACGAGCAGTACTTC. Protein product: CASSLTGSYEQYF. The genes are TRBV5-6 and TRBJ2-7, with a weak D call TRBD1 (6 bases). The CDR3 extends over 13 amino acids. Trimming took off 1 base at V and 3 bases at J, with 8 bases between the two ends. Germline CDR1 is SGHDT and CDR2 is YYEEEE. The variable domain in full, completed from reference TRBV5-6 and TRBJ2-7, reads DAGVTQSPTHLIKTRGQQVTLRCSPKSGHDTVSWYQQALGQGPQFIFQYYEEEERQRGNFPDRFSGHQFPNYSSELNVNALLLGDSALYLCASSLTGSYEQYFGPGTRLTVT.

The V gene is TRBV19, the J gene TRBJ2-3; unclear D gene. This CDR3 has 13 amino acids. CDR1 and CDR2 from the germline V gene are LNHDA and SQIVND (reference sequence). Trimming left V 1 base short and J 4 bases short, with 6 bases between. The CDR3 loop is CASSIVPADTQYF. The CDR3 nucleotides are TGTGCCAGTAGTATAGTGCCGGCAGATACGCAGTATTTT.

The rearrangement links TRBV9 to TRBJ2-7, with TRBD2 matching 8 bases. There are 15 residues in the CDR3. J was trimmed by 6 bases and V by 4 bases; bases with no gene match: 12. Germline CDR1 and CDR2: SGDLS and YYNGEE. In nucleotides, the CDR3 is TGTGCCAGCAGCTACCTCTCGGGGGGGGTATCCGAGCAGTACTTC. As protein: CASSYLSGGVSEQYF.

The CDR3 here is CASRGQFEGPSYGYTF. The CDR3 DNA is TGTGCCAGCAGAGGACAGTTTGAAGGGCCTTCCTATGGCTACACCTTC. The gene calls are TRBV11-2 and TRBJ1-2; a possible D gene is TRBD1 (6 bases). With 6 bases removed from V and 4 bases from J, the gap between germline ends came to 21 bases. Germline-derived CDR1 and CDR2 are SGHAT and FQNNGV. The CDR3 contains 16 residues. Full variable domain (remainder filled in from reference TRBV11-2 and TRBJ1-2): EAGVAQSPRYKIIEKRQSVAFWCNPISGHATLYWYQQILGQGPKLLIQFQNNGVVDDSQLPKDRFSAERLKGVDSTLKIQPAKLEDSAVYLCASRGQFEGPSYGYTFGSGTRLTVV.

V gene TRBV5-1 combines with J gene TRBJ1-1; D is perhaps TRBD1 (5 bases). The V end was cut by 0 bases, the J end by 4 bases, with 13 bases between. Germline CDR1 is SGHRS and CDR2 is YFSETQ. CDR3 size: 15 residues. CDR3 bases: TGCGCCAGCAGCTTGGCCTTCGGGGGAGGCACTGAAGCTTTCTTT. It yields the protein CASSLAFGGGTEAFF.

V gene TRBV6-6 combines with J gene TRBJ1-2, with D unclear. The germline V gene has CDR1 MNHNY and CDR2 SVGAGI (reference sequence). The length of the CDR3 is 12 residues. Trimming took 8 bases from V and 2 from J, leaving 9 bases between them. The CDR3 region is CASDPGNYGYTF. The CDR3 DNA sequence: TGTGCCAGCGATCCAGGAAACTATGGCTACACCTTC.

The chain has TRBV18 and TRBJ1-1; no clear D gene. V shed 4 bases and J shed 1 base, with 4 bases lying between them. This CDR3 spans 12 amino acids. Germline CDR1 KGHSH, CDR2 LQKENI. The CDR3 region has the DNA TGTGCCAGCTCACTACAGAACACTGAAGCTTTCTTT. This sequence encodes CASSLQNTEAFF.

The chain combines TRBV10-3 with TRBJ2-3, with no clear D. Trimming took 2 bases from V and 2 from J, leaving 8 bases between them. The germline V gene encodes CDR1 ENHRY and CDR2 SYGVKD. The CDR3 extends over 14 amino acids. CDR3 sequence (DNA): TGTGCCATCAGTGAGCTGCAGTCCACAGATACGCAGTATTTT. Translating it yields CAISELQSTDTQYF.

A single count supports this clone. The chain combines TRBV11-2 with TRBJ2-7; unclear D gene. Per germline, CDR1 SGHAT and CDR2 FQNNGV. This CDR3 contains 15 residues. The V end lost 0 bases, the J end lost 2 bases, and 11 bases lay between the germline ends. The CDR3 DNA follows: TGTGCCAGCAGCTTAGAAGGTGGCGGAACCTACGAGCAGTACTTC. Its protein product is CASSLEGGGTYEQYF.

The J gene is TRBJ1-2, the V gene TRBV4-1, with 10 positions matching TRBD1. V dropped 0 bases and J dropped 8; count of bases not matched to a gene: 9. The V gene's germline CDR1 is MGHRA and CDR2 YSYEKL. The CDR3 runs to 16 residues. In nucleotides, the CDR3 is TGCGCCAGCAGCCAAGATCTGGGACAGGGGACGAGAGGCTACACCTTC. Translated: CASSQDLGQGTRGYTF.

The genes are TRBV30 and TRBJ2-1; D gene ambiguous. Trimming shortened V by 0 bases and J by 6 bases, and 3 bases separated the two germline ends. CDR3 length: 11 residues. Germline-derived CDR1 and CDR2 are GTSNPN and SVGIG (reference sequence). In DNA form, the CDR3 reads TGTGCCTGGAGTGTCTTCAATGAGCAGTTCTTC. It encodes CAWSVFNEQFF. The whole variable domain, remainder taken from reference TRBV30 and TRBJ2-1, is SQTIHQWPATLVQPVGSPLSLECTVEGTSNPNLYWYRQAAGRGLQLLFYSVGIGQISSEVPQNLSASRPQDRQFILSSKKLLLSDSGFYLCAWSVFNEQFFGPGTRLTVL.

The gene calls are TRBV5-8 and TRBJ1-2; 8 bases are a match to TRBD1. CDR3 length equals 14 residues. With V trimmed by 4 bases and J by 6 bases, 8 bases remained unmatched. Germline assignment: CDR1 SGHTS and CDR2 YDEGEE. DNA of the CDR3: TGTGCCAGCAGCCCAGGGGGCGATATGAATGGCTACACCTTC. It translates to CASSPGGDMNGYTF.

The CDR3 is CASSLQGWELFF. In nucleotides, the CDR3 is TGTGCCAGCAGCCTACAGGGGTGGGAGCTGTTTTTT. The V and J genes are TRBV6-2 or TRBV6-3 and TRBJ2-2; 7 nucleotides line up with TRBD1. The CDR3 is made up of 12 amino acids. CDR1 is MNHEY and CDR2 is SVGEGT in the germline V gene. With 6 bases clipped from V and 9 bases from J, the junction kept 4 bases outside the gene matches.

CDR3 residues: CASSRGTENEKLFF. In nucleotides, the CDR3 is TGTGCCAGCAGCCGAGGGACAGAAAATGAAAAACTGTTTTTT. The chain links TRBV2 to TRBJ1-4; TRBD1 aligns across 7 bases. The CDR3 is 14 residues long. Germline-derived CDR1 and CDR2 are SNHLY and FYNNEI. V lost 6 bases and J lost 5; bases outside the gene matches: 6.

A few counts support this clone. The V call is TRBV9, the J call TRBJ1-4, with D uncertain. The CDR3 covers 14 residues. Between the trimmed V and J ends, which lost 0 bases and 5 bases, there was a span of 8 bases. Germline CDR1 reads SGDLS; CDR2 reads YYNGEE. The chain's CDR3 is CASSVGPGNEKLFF. The CDR3 DNA sequence: TGTGCCAGCAGCGTAGGTCCGGGGAATGAAAAACTGTTTTTT.

The J gene is TRBJ2-7, the V gene TRBV5-8, with D perhaps TRBD2 (5 bases). This CDR3 spans 14 amino acids. The germline gives CDR1 SGHTS, CDR2 YDEGEE. V shed 0 bases and J shed 1 base, with 8 bases lying between them. The CDR3 sequence: CASSLGLASYEQYF. The DNA of the CDR3 is TGTGCCAGCAGCTTGGGTCTAGCTTCCTACGAGCAGTACTTC.

The chain couples TRBV6-6 to TRBJ1-6; unclear D gene. This CDR3 is built from 16 residues. CDR1 MNHNY and CDR2 SVGAGI come from the germline V gene (reference sequence). Trimming stripped 6 bases from V and 8 bases from J, with 20 bases between. CDR3 region: CASRDRVEGRYSPLHF. The CDR3 bases are TGTGCCAGCAGGGACCGCGTCGAGGGCAGGTATTCACCCCTCCACTTT.